This note documents a single T cell receptor beta chain sequence. This clonotype was observed many times. The clone's antigen remains unknown. No per-base quality is available; no much larger clone lies one base away. To prepare the library, 5' RACE was applied. Four rounds of PCR, run with the SP2 primer together with nested alpha and beta constant region primers, were used to amplify the ligated cDNA. For the blood and skin samples, TCR RNA was reverse transcribed with SuperScript IV using primers for the alpha and beta constant regions. T4 RNA ligase 1 was used to ligate an oligonucleotide containing the Illumina SP2 primer and a UMI to the 3' end of the cDNA. To prevent hairpin formation, the 12-nucleotide UMI was made up of two random hexamers with an eight-base spacer between them. From the second PCR onward, TCR alpha and beta chain libraries were processed separately and dual indexed for multiplexing. After pooling, the indexed libraries were analyzed by capillary electrophoresis and sequenced on either an Illumina MiSeq or NextSeq. Libraries were spiked with PhiX DNA at roughly 4.5-7% so that base diversity was increased and cluster recognition was improved. The paper's data handling went like this. Demultiplexor extracted UMIs from read 2, combined them with read 1 TCR sequence, and split reads by sample indices. Decombinator identified V and J genes and V-J junctions and gave each TCR a five-part identifier that included V and J deletions. Collapsinator relied on UMIs to correct both sequencing errors and PCR amplification heterogeneity, producing a UMI-based abundance for each TCR. Identifiers were converted to nucleotide sequence by CDR3Translator and translated to amino acids, and CDR3 regions were extracted on the basis of terminal motifs. Error-corrected alpha and beta TCR counts from blood and skin were compared after normalization to input RNA amount. TCRdb redid the processing of the public reads, applying fastp at Q25 and MiXCR, and retained in-frame beta chains. Every CDR3 protein is listed once, alongside the most common genes and DNA of its rows. The V and J calls follow TCRdb's processing rather than the paper's. The table for this sample lists roughly 48,000 distinct CDR3 sequences; approximately 4.5% of them were counted only once. The biggest ten clones account for more than 0.75% of the sample.

This entry comes from a study of naive and memory T cell subsets (dated by TCRdb to about 2017). Study-level background: The figure summarizing the skin biopsy and whole blood samples listed around 10 blood donors, 7 tuberculin skin test biopsies and 3 saline control biopsies. Usually PCR2 was run as a SYBR Green qPCR and stopped at a set threshold, although low-input samples could use end-point PCR (approximately 6 cycles) instead.

Relative to germline, V is missing 4 bases and J is missing 1 base, with 4 bases of the junction outside any gene match. CDR1 and CDR2 are read off the germline V gene as SGHVS and FNYEAQ. Reading from cysteine to phenylalanine, the CDR3 counts 15 amino acids. The kept DNA is CDR3 alone, 45 bases in frame from the first base. The paper as a whole reports these results and caveats: The RNA-based method was acknowledged to be potentially sensitive to changes in TCR transcripts with T cell activation and differentiation.

Using 3' ligation of a UMI-containing oligonucleotide to TCR cDNA, the study laid out a robust and sensitive protocol to amplify, sequence and analyze TCRs. For whole blood analysis, under 3 ml of peripheral blood was collected from healthy adult volunteers into Tempus tubes, and RNA was extracted following the manufacturer's instructions. Total RNA was treated with RQ1 DNase, without cell sorting, prior to reverse transcription, with an input of about 1 to 1,100 ng being targeted. Libraries were prepared from skin biopsies and whole blood so that pipeline robustness could be tested in samples in which T cells form a minority population.

The rearranged chain carries TRBV7-6 and TRBJ2-5, and 9 junction bases match TRBD1. This clonotype originated in a female donor in good health. The DNA reads as follows: TGTGCCAGCAGCTCGAGGGACAGGGCCCAAGAGACCCAGTACTTC. This is translated as CASSSRDRAQETQYF.